This is a list of T cell receptor beta chains from one sample in a study of T-cell reconstitution after alpha-beta-depleted transplantation in children. One entry per CDR3 protein results from TCRdb running MiXCR on the PCR reads. The sample yields approximately 640,000 distinct CDR3 sequences, roughly 15% seen once. Sequences were derived from PBMCs from the stem cell graft donor, sampled from the stem cell graft. The receptors derive from a human donor who donated a stem cell graft to a child with acute myeloid leukemia. The CDR3 runs from the conserved cysteine through the conserved F or W.

V	J	CDR3
TRBV24-1	TRBJ1-2	CATSDFRQNYGYTF
TRBV12-3/TRBV12-4	TRBJ2-3	CASSSFKADTQYF
TRBV7-6	TRBJ2-7	CASSFGTGRAYEQYF
TRBV4-2	TRBJ2-7	CASSHNSGGAGSYEQYF
TRBV6-5	TRBJ1-5	CASSYRGGGQSNQPQHF
TRBV5-1	TRBJ2-6	CASSLAGTGGSGANVLTF
TRBV20-1	TRBJ2-7	CSASGTGSSHEQYF
TRBV5-1	TRBJ2-6	CASSPSPDSSGANVLTF
TRBV29-1	TRBJ1-2	CSVEAGFLGYGYTF
TRBV11-2	TRBJ2-1	CTSRDESGGAMGSYNEQFF
TRBV7-9	TRBJ1-2	CASILSLRTGGQYGYTF
TRBV12-3/TRBV12-4	TRBJ1-2	CASSSFVGNYGYTF
TRBV5-1	TRBJ1-4	CASSNRDRPSNEKLFF
TRBV20-1	TRBJ2-1	CSAALASSYNEQFF
TRBV20-1	TRBJ2-5	CSGQLAGYQETQYF
TRBV20-1	TRBJ2-2	CSASSSGELFF
TRBV12-3/TRBV12-4	TRBJ1-6	CASSFDRENSPLHF
TRBV6-6	TRBJ2-7	CASSFLGSYEQYF
TRBV29-1	TRBJ2-3	CSVERTGGTDTQYF
TRBV5-1	TRBJ2-3	CASSIRDAGDTQYF
TRBV5-1	TRBJ2-1	CASSFGPGAYNEQFF
TRBV29-1	TRBJ1-1	CSVWGQPQRGLNTEAFF
TRBV6-4	TRBJ2-1	CASSERVENEQFF
TRBV4-2	TRBJ2-1	CASSQGGNNNEQFF
TRBV20-1	TRBJ2-3	CSALTSSGTDTQYF
TRBV20-1	TRBJ2-3	CSATQGRTDTQYF
TRBV7-2	TRBJ2-5	CASSTRLAGGQETQYF